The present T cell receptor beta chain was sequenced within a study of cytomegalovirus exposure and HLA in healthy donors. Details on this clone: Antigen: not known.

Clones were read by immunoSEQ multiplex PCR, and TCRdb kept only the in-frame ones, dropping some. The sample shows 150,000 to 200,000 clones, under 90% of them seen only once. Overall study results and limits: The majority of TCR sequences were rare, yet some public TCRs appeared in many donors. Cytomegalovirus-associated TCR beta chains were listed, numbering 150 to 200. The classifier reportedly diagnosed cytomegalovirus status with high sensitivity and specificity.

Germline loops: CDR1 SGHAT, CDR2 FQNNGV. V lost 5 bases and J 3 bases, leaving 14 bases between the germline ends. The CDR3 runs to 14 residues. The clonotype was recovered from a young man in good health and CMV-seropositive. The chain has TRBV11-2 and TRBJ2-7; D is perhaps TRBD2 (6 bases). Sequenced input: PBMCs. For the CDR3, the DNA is TGTGCCAGCAGCCCCGCGGGACTCGTCTACGAGCAGTACTTC. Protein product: CASSPAGLVYEQYF.